This passage covers 21 T cell receptor beta chains from one sample sequenced in a study of shared clonotypes between healthy human individuals. Sequenced by immunoSEQ multiplex PCR; TCRdb stores in-frame clones only, minus some. The sample lists around 1.4 million clones; just under 99% were seen once. The sequenced sample was naive CD4+ T cells sorted from blood. Subset: CD45RA+ positively selected. These receptor sequences come from a man aged 25-45 years in good health.

The chain couples TRBV7-8 to TRBJ2-7, with TRBD1 identical over 10 bases. V shed 5 bases and J 0 bases; nucleotides not matched to a gene: 7. CDR1 SGHVS and CDR2 FQNEAQ come from the germline V gene. This CDR3 region has 16 residues. The CDR3 protein is CASSPRQGASSYEQYF. In DNA form, the CDR3 reads TGTGCCAGCAGCCCGAGACAGGGGGCTTCCTCCTACGAGCAGTACTTC.

CDR3 nucleotides: TGTGCCAGCAGCCTGCGGGATGAAAAACTGTTTTTT. It is translated as CASSLRDEKLFF. The rearrangement uses TRBV7-9 and TRBJ1-4; D not resolved. Trimming took off 5 bases at V and 6 bases at J, with 7 bases between the two ends. This CDR3 has 12 amino acids. CDR1 SEHNR and CDR2 FQNEAQ come from the germline V gene (reference sequence).

The chain employs TRBV29-1 and TRBJ2-1; unclear D gene. Germline CDR1 and CDR2: SQVTM and ANQGSEA. The ends were cut back, 7 bases at V and 5 bases at J, with 6 bases in the middle. The CDR3 loop spans 10 amino acids. The CDR3 spells CSGVNNEQFF. The DNA of the CDR3 is TGCAGCGGAGTCAACAATGAGCAGTTCTTC.

The chain employs TRBV4-1 and TRBJ2-5; D gene ambiguous. The V and J ends lost 1 base and 5 bases respectively, with 20 bases between them. CDR3 length: 17 residues. Germline V lookup: CDR1 MGHRA, CDR2 YSYEKL. CDR3 in amino acids: CASSQGGKALPTETQYF. The DNA of the CDR3 is TGCGCCAGCAGCCAAGGGGGAAAGGCCCTCCCCACGGAGACCCAGTACTTC.

The chain carries TRBV7-9 and TRBJ2-7; TRBD1 matches at 10 bases. The germline CDR1 and CDR2 sequences are SEHNR and FQNEAQ (reference sequence). This CDR3 has 16 residues. J was trimmed by 4 bases and V by 3 bases; bases with no gene match: 9. Written as DNA, the CDR3 is TGTGCCAGCAGCTTCCCCCCGGGACAGGGGAGATACGAGCAGTACTTC. The encoded protein is CASSFPPGQGRYEQYF.

This chain uses TRBV29-1 with TRBJ2-7; 12 bases are shared with TRBD2. The V gene end was trimmed by 4 bases and the J gene end by 4 bases; junction bases not matched to a gene: 14. CDR1 is SQVTM, CDR2 ANQGSEA, per germline. This CDR3 contains 17 residues. CDR3 DNA: TGCAGCGTTGTTCCCCCCGCGACTAGCGGGAGATCGTACGAGCAGTACTTC. Translated: CSVVPPATSGRSYEQYF.

The chain uses TRBV5-4 and TRBJ2-2; D is uncertain. Deletions cut 4 bases from V and 3 bases from J, with 13 bases between. Germline V gene data show CDR1 as SGHNT and CDR2 as YYREEE (reference sequence). The length of the CDR3 is 15 residues. The CDR3 loop is CASSQAVSYTGELFF. CDR3 bases: TGTGCCAGCAGCCAGGCGGTCTCCTACACCGGGGAGCTGTTTTTT.

The chain uses TRBV27 and TRBJ1-1; D remains ambiguous. CDR1 and CDR2 from the germline V gene are MNHEY and SMNVEV (reference sequence). This CDR3 spans 14 amino acids. The ends were cut back, 6 bases at V and 4 bases at J, with 15 bases in the middle. The CDR3 region is CASSPQVGGTEAFF. CDR3 nucleotides: TGTGCCAGCAGCCCCCAGGTAGGAGGCACTGAAGCTTTCTTT.

The V gene is TRBV19, the J gene TRBJ2-3; tentatively, D is TRBD1 or TRBD2 (6 bases each). In germline, CDR1 is LNHDA, CDR2 SQIVND (reference sequence). V lost 7 bases to trimming and J lost 2 bases, with 16 bases between them. The CDR3 totals 15 residues. CDR3 protein: CASNLGGLVTDTQYF. In DNA form, the CDR3 reads TGTGCCAGTAATTTAGGGGGGCTTGTCACAGATACGCAGTATTTT.

V and J are TRBV15 and TRBJ2-2; tentatively, D is TRBD1 (5 bases). Germline V CDR1 and CDR2: LNHNV, YYDKDF (reference sequence). Trimming removed 3 bases at V and 4 bases at J, with 9 bases between. The CDR3 sequence is 14 residues long. CDR3 nucleotides: TGTGCCACCAGCAGGGACATTTTCACCGGGGAGCTGTTTTTT. Translated: CATSRDIFTGELFF.

This clone was picked up one time. The chain links TRBV6-1 to TRBJ2-7, with unresolved D. The length of the CDR3 is 15 residues. The germline V and J ends were trimmed by 5 bases and 0 bases, with 14 bases remaining between them. CDR1 is MNHNS and CDR2 is SASEGT in the germline V gene. CDR3 amino acids: CASSKSGGRSYEQYF. Here the CDR3 DNA reads TGTGCCAGCAGTAAAAGTGGCGGACGCTCCTACGAGCAGTACTTC.

The chain is built from TRBV2 and TRBJ1-1, with D uncertain. The CDR3 loop spans 13 amino acids. Germline V gene sequence: CDR1 SNHLY, CDR2 FYNNEI. Deletions cut 3 bases from V and 4 bases from J, with 9 bases between. This chain's CDR3 is CASSDIRGTEAFF. The CDR3 nucleotides are TGTGCCAGCAGTGATATCCGGGGCACTGAAGCTTTCTTT.

The gene calls are TRBV7-9 and TRBJ2-3, with 10 bases aligning to TRBD1. This CDR3 spans 19 amino acids. Per germline, CDR1 SEHNR and CDR2 FQNEAQ (reference sequence). J was trimmed by 2 bases and V by 5 bases; bases with no gene match: 16. CDR3 bases: TGTGCCAGCAGCCAACGTCTCCCCGGGACAGGGGCGCACACAGATACGCAGTATTTT. Amino acid sequence: CASSQRLPGTGAHTDTQYF. Looking up the rest from reference TRBV7-9 and TRBJ2-3 gives the full variable domain: DTGVSQNPRHKITKRGQNVTFRCDPISEHNRLYWYRQTLGQGPEFLTYFQNEAQLEKSRLLSDRFSAERPKGSFSTLEIQRTEQGDSAMYLCASSQRLPGTGAHTDTQYFGPGTRLTVL.

The chain links TRBV15 to TRBJ2-1, with D possibly TRBD1 on 6 matching bases. This CDR3 has 15 residues. With 4 bases removed from V and 6 bases from J, the gap between germline ends came to 16 bases. The V gene's germline CDR1 is LNHNV and CDR2 YYDKDF (reference sequence). CDR3 region: CATSTSGTSLNEQFF. The CDR3 nucleotides are TGTGCCACCAGCACCTCCGGGACAAGTCTCAATGAGCAGTTCTTC. The complete variable domain, with remaining parts taken from reference TRBV15 and TRBJ2-1, reads DAMVIQNPRYQVTQFGKPVTLSCSQTLNHNVMYWYQQKSSQAPKLLFHYYDKDFNNEADTPDNFQSRRPNTSFCFLDIRSPGLGDTAMYLCATSTSGTSLNEQFFGPGTRLTVL.

This clone was observed once. The chain recombines TRBV21-1 with TRBJ1-5; the table assigns TRBD1, which was not confirmed against the DNA. TRBV21-1 is marked as a pseudogene. The CDR3 loop spans 16 amino acids. Written as DNA, the CDR3 is TGTGCCAGGGATAACCGGGACAGGGGGAGCAATCAGCCCCAGCATTTT. Translated: CARDNRDRGSNQPQHF.

This sequence joins TRBV15 and TRBJ2-3; 7 bases are shared with TRBD2. With 5 bases clipped from V and 3 bases from J, the junction kept 11 bases outside the gene matches. Germline CDR1 and CDR2: LNHNV and YYDKDF (reference sequence). This CDR3 region has 16 residues. The DNA for the CDR3 is TGTGCCACCAGCGAAGGTACAGCGGGAAGAACAGATACGCAGTATTTT. Translation gives CATSEGTAGRTDTQYF.

The gene calls are TRBV13 and TRBJ2-5, with D uncertain. V lost 5 bases to trimming and J lost 0 bases, with 10 bases between them. This CDR3 contains 14 residues. CDR1 PRHDT and CDR2 FYEKMQ come from the germline V gene (reference sequence). DNA of the CDR3: TGTGCCAGCAGCCTAAGACGGGACCAAGAGACCCAGTACTTC. Protein sequence: CASSLRRDQETQYF.

This clone was observed a single time. The gene calls are TRBV19 and TRBJ1-2; weak D call: TRBD1 (6 bases). This CDR3 has 14 residues. The germline V and J ends were trimmed by 6 bases and 7 bases, with 18 bases remaining between them. Germline assignment: CDR1 LNHDA and CDR2 SQIVND (reference sequence). The CDR3 region is CASSRQISGVGYTF. CDR3 DNA: TGTGCCAGTAGCCGACAGATCTCAGGGGTTGGCTACACCTTC.

Of note for this clone: Other DNA sequences in the same sample also yield this CDR3. DNA of the CDR3: TGTGCCAGCTCACCCAGGGACCAAGAGACCCAGTACTTC. It translates to CASSPRDQETQYF. The chain uses TRBV18 and TRBJ2-5, with D possibly matching TRBD1 (5 bases). The germline V and J ends were trimmed by 3 bases and 0 bases, with 5 bases remaining between them. The germline CDR1 and CDR2 sequences are KGHSH and LQKENI. The CDR3 spans 13 residues.

CDR3 region: CASSRGAGQETQYF. The CDR3 DNA is TGTGCCAGCAGCCGTGGGGCAGGGCAAGAGACCCAGTACTTC. The genes are TRBV7-2 and TRBJ2-5, with D possibly matching TRBD1 (5 bases). This CDR3 is 14 amino acids long. Germline V gene lookup returns CDR1 SGHTA and CDR2 FQGNSA. Trimming took off 5 bases at V and 2 bases at J, with 12 bases between the two ends.

J is TRBJ2-7 and V is TRBV5-4; 12 bases match TRBD2. The V segment lost 5 bases and the J segment 0 bases; nucleotides outside the gene matches: 9. CDR1 SGHNT and CDR2 YYREEE come from the germline V gene (reference sequence). This CDR3 has 17 residues. The CDR3 region has the DNA TGTGCCAGCAGAGACAACCCACTAGCGGGAGGCTCCTACGAGCAGTACTTC. This sequence encodes CASRDNPLAGGSYEQYF. Looking up the rest from reference TRBV5-4 and TRBJ2-7 gives the full variable domain: ETGVTQSPTHLIKTRGQQVTLRCSSQSGHNTVSWYQQALGQGPQFIFQYYREEENGRGNFPPRFSGLQFPNYSSELNVNALELDDSALYLCASRDNPLAGGSYEQYFGPGTRLTVT.